The present TCR beta chain was sequenced within a study of PD-L1 blockade in urothelial cancer. Whole-study results and caveats: Blood TCR clonality below the median before treatment was a predictor of better survival.

Per germline, CDR1 LNHDA and CDR2 SQIVND (reference sequence). V was shortened by 5 bases and J by 3 bases, with 8 bases between the two germline ends. This CDR3 has 13 amino acids. The time point is: pretreatment peripheral blood. Only in-frame clones appear in the TCRdb table, and some are missing; sequencing was by immunoSEQ multiplex PCR. This sample has 45,000 to 55,000 clones, with about four fifths found just once. On this clone itself: As yet, its antigen is unknown.

This TCR was sampled from a man aged 50-59 years with urothelial cancer. The chain couples TRBV19 to TRBJ1-3; possible D gene TRBD1, 5 bases. Source: PBMCs, taken around atezolizumab (anti-PD-L1) treatment. DNA of the CDR3: TGTGCCAGTAGTTCAGGGTTTGGAAACACCATATATTTT. Its protein product is CASSSGFGNTIYF.